The present T cell receptor beta chain was sequenced within a study of T cells in Graves' hyperthyroidism and ophthalmopathy. Study context: Pretreatment peripheral blood was obtained at initial diagnosis. Study outcomes and limitations: Blood samples included most of the expanded thyroid clonotypes exceeding 0.001. Model output signaled ophthalmopathy a median roughly 6.5 months ahead of onset.

Diagnosis relied on clinical symptoms, serum thyroxine and TRAb, thyroid ultrasound and orbital computed tomography. In this sample, this clonotype turned up many times. The antigen is unknown. RNA transcripts provided the source from which TCR beta CDR3 regions were amplified. Primed by the HTBI set, a first-round RT-PCR was run on the TCR CDR3. MiXCR was run by TCRdb on the multiplex PCR reads, yielding one entry per CDR3 protein. Of a few hundred thousand distinct CDR3 sequences in the sample, about 15% are singletons; the top ten hold approximately 32%. The sequence was obtained from a woman between 25 and 40 years old with Graves' ophthalmopathy. The sample comprised blood.

The DNA of the CDR3 is TGTGCCAGCTCACCACCGAGTCTTCCGAAACTGTTTTTT. Residues: CASSPPSLPKLFF. The chain recombines TRBV18 with TRBJ1-4, with D unresolved. From germline, CDR1 is KGHSH and CDR2 LQKENI. The CDR3 has 13 residues. Trimming took 0 bases from V and 11 from J, leaving 10 bases between them.